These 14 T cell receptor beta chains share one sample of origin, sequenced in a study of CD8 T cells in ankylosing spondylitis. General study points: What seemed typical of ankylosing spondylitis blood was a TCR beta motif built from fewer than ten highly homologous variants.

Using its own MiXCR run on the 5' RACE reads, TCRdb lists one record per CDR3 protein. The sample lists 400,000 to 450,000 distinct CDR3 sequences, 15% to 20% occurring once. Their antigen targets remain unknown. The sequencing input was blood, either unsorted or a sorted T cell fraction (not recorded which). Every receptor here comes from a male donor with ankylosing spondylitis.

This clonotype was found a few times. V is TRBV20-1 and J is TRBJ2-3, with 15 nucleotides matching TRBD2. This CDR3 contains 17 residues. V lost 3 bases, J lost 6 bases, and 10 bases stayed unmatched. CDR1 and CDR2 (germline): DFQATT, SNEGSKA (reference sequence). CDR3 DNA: TGCAGTGCTAGGGGACTAGCGGGGGGCACAATCACCGATACGCAGTATTTT. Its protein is CSARGLAGGTITDTQYF.

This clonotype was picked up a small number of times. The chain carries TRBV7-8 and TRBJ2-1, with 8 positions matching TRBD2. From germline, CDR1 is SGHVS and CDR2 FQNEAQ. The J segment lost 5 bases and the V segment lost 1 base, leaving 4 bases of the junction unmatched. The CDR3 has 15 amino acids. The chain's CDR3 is CASSLGVAGNNEQFF. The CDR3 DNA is TGTGCCAGCAGCTTAGGCGTAGCGGGAAACAATGAGCAGTTCTTC.

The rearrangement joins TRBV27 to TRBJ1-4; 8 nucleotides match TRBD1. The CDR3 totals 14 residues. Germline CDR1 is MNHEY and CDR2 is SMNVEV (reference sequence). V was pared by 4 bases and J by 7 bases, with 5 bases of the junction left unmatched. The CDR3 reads CASSSQGALEKLFF. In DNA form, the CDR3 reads TGTGCCAGCAGTTCCCAGGGGGCACTTGAAAAACTGTTTTTT.

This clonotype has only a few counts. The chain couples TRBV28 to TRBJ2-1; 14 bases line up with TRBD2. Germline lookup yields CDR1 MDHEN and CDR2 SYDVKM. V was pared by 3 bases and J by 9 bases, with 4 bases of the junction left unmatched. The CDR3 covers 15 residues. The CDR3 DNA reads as TGTGCCAGCAGTTTCCCGACTAGCGGGAGGGCTGAGCAGTTCTTC. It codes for CASSFPTSGRAEQFF.

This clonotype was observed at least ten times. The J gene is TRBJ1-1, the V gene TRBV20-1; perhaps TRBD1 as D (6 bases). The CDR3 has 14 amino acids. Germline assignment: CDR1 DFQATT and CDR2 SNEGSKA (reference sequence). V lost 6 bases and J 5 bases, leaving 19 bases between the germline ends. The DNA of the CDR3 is TGCAGTGCCCCCCCGGGGGCCAAAGGGACTGAAGCTTTCTTT. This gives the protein CSAPPGAKGTEAFF.

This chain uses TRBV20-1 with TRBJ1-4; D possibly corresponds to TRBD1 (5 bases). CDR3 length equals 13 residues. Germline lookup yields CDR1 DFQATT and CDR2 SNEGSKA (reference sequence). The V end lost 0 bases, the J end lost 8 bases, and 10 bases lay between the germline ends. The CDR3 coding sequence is TGCAGTGCTAGAGATGGGGGTGGGGAAAAACTGTTTTTT. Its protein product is CSARDGGGEKLFF.

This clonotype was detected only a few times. The CDR3 here is CASSTDIGRGNQPQHF. CDR3 sequence (DNA): TGTGCCAGTAGTACGGATATTGGTAGGGGCAATCAGCCCCAGCATTTT. The V and J genes are TRBV19 and TRBJ1-5; D unresolved. V lost 4 bases, J lost 2 bases, and 15 bases lay in between. Germline V gives CDR1 LNHDA, CDR2 SQIVND (reference sequence). This CDR3 region has 16 residues. The variable domain in full, with the rest retrieved from reference TRBV19 and TRBJ1-5, is DGGITQSPKYLFRKEGQNVTLSCEQNLNHDAMYWYRQDPGQGLRLIYYSQIVNDFQKGDIAEGYSVSREKKESFPLTVTSAQKNPTAFYLCASSTDIGRGNQPQHFGDGTRLSIL.

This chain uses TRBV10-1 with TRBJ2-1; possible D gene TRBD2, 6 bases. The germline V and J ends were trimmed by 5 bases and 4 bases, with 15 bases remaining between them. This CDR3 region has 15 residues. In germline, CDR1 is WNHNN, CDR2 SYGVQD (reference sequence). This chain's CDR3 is CASSKASAEYNEQFF. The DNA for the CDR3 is TGCGCCAGCAGTAAAGCTAGCGCCGAGTACAATGAGCAGTTCTTC.

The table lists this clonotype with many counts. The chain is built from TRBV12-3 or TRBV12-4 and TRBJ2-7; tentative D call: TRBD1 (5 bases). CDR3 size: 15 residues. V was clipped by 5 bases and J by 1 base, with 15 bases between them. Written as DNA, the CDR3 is TGTGCCAGCAGTAGTCAGGGCCAGATGTCCTACGAGCAGTACTTC. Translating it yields CASSSQGQMSYEQYF.

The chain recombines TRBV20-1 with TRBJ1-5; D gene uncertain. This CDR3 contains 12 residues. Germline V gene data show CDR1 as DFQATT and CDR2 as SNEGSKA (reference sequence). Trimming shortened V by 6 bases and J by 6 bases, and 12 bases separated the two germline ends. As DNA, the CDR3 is TGCAGTGCAACGAGAGGGCCTCAGCCCCAGCATTTT. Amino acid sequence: CSATRGPQPQHF.

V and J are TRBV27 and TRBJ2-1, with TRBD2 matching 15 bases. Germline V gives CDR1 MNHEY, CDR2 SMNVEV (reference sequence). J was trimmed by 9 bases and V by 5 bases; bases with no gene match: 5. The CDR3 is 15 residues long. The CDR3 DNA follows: TGTGCCAGCAGTCCCGGACTAGCGGGAGGGGGTGAGCAGTTCTTC. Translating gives CASSPGLAGGGEQFF.

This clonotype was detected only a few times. The CDR3 DNA is TGCGCCAGCAGCCAAACCTCGCTGCGGGGGGCGCGCACTGAAGCTTTCTTT. This translates into CASSQTSLRGARTEAFF. The chain links TRBV4-1 to TRBJ1-1; D perhaps matches TRBD1 (6 bases). Per the germline V gene, CDR1 is MGHRA and CDR2 is YSYEKL. Trimming left V 2 bases short and J 4 bases short, with 20 bases between. This CDR3 region has 17 residues.

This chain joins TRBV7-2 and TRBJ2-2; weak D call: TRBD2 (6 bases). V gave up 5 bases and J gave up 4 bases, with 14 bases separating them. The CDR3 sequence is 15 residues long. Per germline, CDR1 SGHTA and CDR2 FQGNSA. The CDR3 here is CASSGRTTITGELFF. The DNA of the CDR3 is TGTGCCAGCAGCGGTAGGACTACCATCACCGGGGAGCTGTTTTTT. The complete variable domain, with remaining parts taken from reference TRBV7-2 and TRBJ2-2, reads GAGVSQSPSNKVTEKGKDVELRCDPISGHTALYWYRQSLGQGLEFLIYFQGNSAPDKSGLPSDRFSAERTGGSVSTLTIQRTQQEDSAVYLCASSGRTTITGELFFGEGSRLTVL.

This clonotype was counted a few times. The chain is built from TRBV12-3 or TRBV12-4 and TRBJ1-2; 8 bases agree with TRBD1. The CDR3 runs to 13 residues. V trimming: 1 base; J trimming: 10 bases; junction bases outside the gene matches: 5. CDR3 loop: CASSLGTGRAYTF. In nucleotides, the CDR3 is TGTGCCAGCAGTTTAGGGACAGGGCGGGCCTACACCTTC.